This TCR beta chain comes out of a study of response to subunit inactivated influenza vaccine. Study-wide points: Each seasonal influenza vaccination, the authors suggested, recruits few new T cells.

This clonotype showed up just a few times. Its target is unknown. In germline, CDR1 is LGHNA, CDR2 YSLEER. Trimming stripped 1 base from V and 0 bases from J, with 4 bases between. The CDR3 contains 14 residues. TCRdb redid the calling of the RT-PCR reads with MiXCR, one entry per CDR3 protein. In the table there are about 300,000 distinct CDR3 sequences, 20% to 25% of which are singletons. This chain joins TRBV4-3 and TRBJ1-3; D is uncertain. This sequence originates from a man aged 50-75 years who received an inactivated influenza vaccine. The sequenced sample was PBMCs from blood, obtained less than 22 months after vaccination. The CDR3 spells CASSQVTSGNTIYF. The CDR3 nucleotides are TGCGCCAGCAGCCAAGTTACCTCTGGAAACACCATATATTTT.